This TCR beta chain derives from a study of blood T cell repertoires in COVID-19. Only in-frame clones appear in the TCRdb table, and some are missing; sequencing was by immunoSEQ multiplex PCR. The sample contains 150,000 to 180,000 clones, 80% to 90% of which appear only once. The CDR3 sequence is 20 residues long. V trimming: 4 bases; J trimming: 5 bases; junction bases outside the gene matches: 21. CDR1 is SGHVS, CDR2 FQNEAQ, per germline. J is TRBJ2-3 and V is TRBV7-8; 10 bases map to TRBD2. This receptor was obtained from a woman aged 40 to 50 with acute or convalescent COVID-19. Sample: peripheral blood. DNA for the CDR3: TGTGCCAGCAGCTCCCGTTTAACTAGCGGGGACATCCCGCGAAGAGATACGCAGTATTTT. Translation gives CASSSRLTSGDIPRRDTQYF. Full variable domain (outside the CDR3, taken from reference TRBV7-8 and TRBJ2-3): GAGVSQSPRYKVAKRGQDVALRCDPISGHVSLFWYQQALGQGPEFLTYFQNEAQLDKSGLPSDRFFAERPEGSVSTLKIQRTQQEDSAVYLCASSSRLTSGDIPRRDTQYFGPGTRLTVL.